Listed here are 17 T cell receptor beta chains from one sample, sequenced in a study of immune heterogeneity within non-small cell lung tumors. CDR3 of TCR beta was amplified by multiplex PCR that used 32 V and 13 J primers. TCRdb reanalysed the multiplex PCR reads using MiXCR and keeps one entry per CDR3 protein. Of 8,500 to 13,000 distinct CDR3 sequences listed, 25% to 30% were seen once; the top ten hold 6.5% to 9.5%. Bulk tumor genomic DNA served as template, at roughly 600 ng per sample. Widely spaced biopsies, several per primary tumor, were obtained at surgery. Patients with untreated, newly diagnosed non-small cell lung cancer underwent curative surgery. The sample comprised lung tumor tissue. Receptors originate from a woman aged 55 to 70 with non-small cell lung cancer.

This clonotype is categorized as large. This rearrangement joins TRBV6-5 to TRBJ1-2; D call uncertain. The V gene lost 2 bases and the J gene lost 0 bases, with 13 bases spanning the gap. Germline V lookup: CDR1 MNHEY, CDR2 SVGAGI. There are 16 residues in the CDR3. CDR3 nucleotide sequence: TGTGCCAGCAGTTACCAGTTAGGACGATCTAACTATGGCTACACCTTC. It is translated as CASSYQLGRSNYGYTF.

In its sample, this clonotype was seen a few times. CDR3 bases: TGTGCCACATTAGCGGGAGAGCTCAACGAGCAGTACTTC. It encodes CATLAGELNEQYF. The rearrangement links TRBV10-3 to TRBJ2-7; 9 positions agree with TRBD2. CDR3 length: 13 amino acids. V shed 10 bases and J 5 bases; nucleotides not matched to a gene: 9. CDR1 and CDR2 (germline): ENHRY, SYGVKD.

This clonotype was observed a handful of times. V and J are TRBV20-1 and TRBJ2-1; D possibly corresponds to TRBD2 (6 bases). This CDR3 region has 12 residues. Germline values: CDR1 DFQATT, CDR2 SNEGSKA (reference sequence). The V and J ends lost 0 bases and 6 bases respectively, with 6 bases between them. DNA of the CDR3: TGCAGTGCTAGAGACGGGGGCAATGAGCAGTTCTTC. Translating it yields CSARDGGNEQFF.

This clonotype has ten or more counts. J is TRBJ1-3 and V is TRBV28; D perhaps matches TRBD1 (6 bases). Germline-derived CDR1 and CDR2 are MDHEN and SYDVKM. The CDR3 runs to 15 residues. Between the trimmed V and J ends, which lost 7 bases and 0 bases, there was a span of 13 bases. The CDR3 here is CASNVQGLSGNTIYF. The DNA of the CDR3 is TGTGCCAGCAACGTACAGGGCCTCTCTGGAAACACCATATATTTT.

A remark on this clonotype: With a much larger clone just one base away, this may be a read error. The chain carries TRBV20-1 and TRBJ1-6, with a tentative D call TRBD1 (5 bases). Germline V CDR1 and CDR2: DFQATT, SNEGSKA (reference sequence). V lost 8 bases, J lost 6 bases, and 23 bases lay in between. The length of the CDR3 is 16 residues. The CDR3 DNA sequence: TGCAGTCCTAACCCCTTTGGGTCAGGGCGTAATTCACCCCTCCACTTT. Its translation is CSPNPFGSGRNSPLHF.

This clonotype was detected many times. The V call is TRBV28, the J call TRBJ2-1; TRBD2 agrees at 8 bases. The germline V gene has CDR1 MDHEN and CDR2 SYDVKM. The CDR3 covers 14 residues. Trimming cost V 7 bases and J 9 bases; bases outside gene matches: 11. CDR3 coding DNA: TGTGCCAGCATTGGTAGCGGGAAATGGGGTGAGCAGTTCTTC. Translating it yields CASIGSGKWGEQFF.

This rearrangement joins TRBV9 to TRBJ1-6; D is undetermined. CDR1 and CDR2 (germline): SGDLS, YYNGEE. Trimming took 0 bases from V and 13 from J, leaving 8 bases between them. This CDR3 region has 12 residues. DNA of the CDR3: TGTGCCAGCAGCGTAGGGGTACCGCCCCTCCACTTT. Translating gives CASSVGVPPLHF.

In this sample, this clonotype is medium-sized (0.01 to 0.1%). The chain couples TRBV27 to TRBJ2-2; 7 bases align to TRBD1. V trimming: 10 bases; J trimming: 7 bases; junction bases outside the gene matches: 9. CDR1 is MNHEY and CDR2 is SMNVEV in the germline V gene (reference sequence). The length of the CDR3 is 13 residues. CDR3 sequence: CATHRGAGGELFF. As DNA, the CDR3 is TGTGCCACCCACAGGGGTGCAGGCGGGGAGCTGTTTTTT.

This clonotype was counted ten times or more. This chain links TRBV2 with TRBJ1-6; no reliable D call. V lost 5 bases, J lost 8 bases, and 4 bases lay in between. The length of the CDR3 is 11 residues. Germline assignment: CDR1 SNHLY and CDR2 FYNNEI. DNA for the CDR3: TGTGCCAGCAGTCGGGATTCACCCCTCCACTTT. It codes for CASSRDSPLHF.

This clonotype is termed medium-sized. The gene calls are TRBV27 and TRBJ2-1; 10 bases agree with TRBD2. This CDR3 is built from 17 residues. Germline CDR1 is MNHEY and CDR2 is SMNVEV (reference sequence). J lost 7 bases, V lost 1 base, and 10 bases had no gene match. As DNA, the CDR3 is TGTGCCAGCAGTTTATACCCTAGCGGGAGTTCCGGAAATGAGCAGTTCTTC. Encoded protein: CASSLYPSGSSGNEQFF.

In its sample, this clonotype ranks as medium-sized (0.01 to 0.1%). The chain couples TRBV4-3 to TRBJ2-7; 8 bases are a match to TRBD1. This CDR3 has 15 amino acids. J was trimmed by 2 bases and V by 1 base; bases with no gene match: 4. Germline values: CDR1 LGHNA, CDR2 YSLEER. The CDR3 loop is CASSQGGQAAYEQYF. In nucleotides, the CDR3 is TGCGCCAGCAGCCAAGGGGGACAGGCGGCCTACGAGCAGTACTTC.

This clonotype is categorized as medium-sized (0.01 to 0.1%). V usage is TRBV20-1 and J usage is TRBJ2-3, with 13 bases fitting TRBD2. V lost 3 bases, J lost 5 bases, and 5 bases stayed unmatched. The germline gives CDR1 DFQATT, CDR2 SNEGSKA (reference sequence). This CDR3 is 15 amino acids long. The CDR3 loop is CSASGTSGIRDTQYF. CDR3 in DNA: TGCAGTGCTAGCGGGACTAGCGGGATTAGAGATACGCAGTATTTT.

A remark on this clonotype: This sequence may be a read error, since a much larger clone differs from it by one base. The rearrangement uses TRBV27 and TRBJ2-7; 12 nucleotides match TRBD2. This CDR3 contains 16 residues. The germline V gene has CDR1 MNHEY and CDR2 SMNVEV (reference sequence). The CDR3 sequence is CASSDGLAGSSNEQYF. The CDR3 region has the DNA TGTGCCAGCAGTGACGGACTAGCGGGGAGCTCCAACGAGCAGTACTTC.

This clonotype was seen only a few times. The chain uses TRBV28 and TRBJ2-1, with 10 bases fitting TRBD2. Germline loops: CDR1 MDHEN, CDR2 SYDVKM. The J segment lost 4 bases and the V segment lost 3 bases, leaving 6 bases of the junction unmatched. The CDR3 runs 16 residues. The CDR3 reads CASSLWLAGDYNEQFF. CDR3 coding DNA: TGTGCCAGCAGTTTGTGGCTAGCGGGAGATTACAATGAGCAGTTCTTC.

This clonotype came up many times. The CDR3: CASSLSNSINEKLFF. As DNA, the CDR3 is TGTGCCAGCAGTTTATCGAATTCGATTAATGAAAAACTGTTTTTT. The V call is TRBV27, the J call TRBJ1-4; no clear D. Trimming cost V 0 bases and J 4 bases, with 9 bases left between them. From germline, CDR1 is MNHEY and CDR2 SMNVEV (reference sequence). There are 15 residues in the CDR3.

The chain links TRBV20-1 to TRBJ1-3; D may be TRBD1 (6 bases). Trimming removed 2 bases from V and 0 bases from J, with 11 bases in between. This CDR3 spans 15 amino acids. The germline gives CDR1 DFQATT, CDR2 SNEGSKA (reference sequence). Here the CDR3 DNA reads TGCAGTGCTAGACCTGGACAGATCTCTGGAAACACCATATATTTT. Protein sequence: CSARPGQISGNTIYF.

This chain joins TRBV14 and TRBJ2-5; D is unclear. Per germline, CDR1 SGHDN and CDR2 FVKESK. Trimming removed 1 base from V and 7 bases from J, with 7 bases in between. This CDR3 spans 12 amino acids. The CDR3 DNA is TGTGCCAGCAGCCAAGGCCGAACGACCCAGTACTTC. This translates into CASSQGRTTQYF.